A selection of T cell receptor beta chains follows, all from one sample in a study of radiation and T cells in renal cell carcinoma. The method was immunoSEQ multiplex PCR; TCRdb's version includes in-frame clones alone and lacks a portion of them. Of 24,000 or so clones listed, roughly 64% were seen once; the top ten hold roughly 22%. Sequences were derived from tumor tissue, sampled from a patient whose treatment was nephrectomy without radiotherapy. The receptors here all came from a middle-aged man with renal cell carcinoma. Both conserved end residues are part of each CDR3. The D gene is left open where the match is weak. Clone size is stated in some rows and not others, as once, few, many or a class when expanded.

v_call: TRBV4-1
clone_size: .
j_call: TRBJ2-1
d_call: TRBD2
cdr3_nt: TGCGCCAGCAGCCAAGTCTTCGCGGGAGTCTCCTACAATGAGCAGTTCTTC
cdr3_aa: CASSQVFAGVSYNEQFF

v_call: TRBV19
clone_size: .
j_call: TRBJ1-2
d_call: .
cdr3_nt: TGTGCCAGTAGCCTCATCCAGGGTGGGAACTATGGCTACACCTTC
cdr3_aa: CASSLIQGGNYGYTF

v_call: TRBV7-9
clone_size: few
j_call: TRBJ1-1
d_call: .
cdr3_nt: TGTGCCAGCAGCTTCGGGCCGAACACTGAAGCTTTCTTT
cdr3_aa: CASSFGPNTEAFF

v_call: TRBV5-8
clone_size: .
j_call: TRBJ1-3
d_call: .
cdr3_nt: TGTGCCAGCAGCTTAGGGACGAGCTCTGGAAACACCATATATTTT
cdr3_aa: CASSLGTSSGNTIYF

v_call: TRBV11-3
clone_size: .
j_call: TRBJ2-1
d_call: TRBD2
cdr3_nt: TGTGCCAGCAGCTCCGGCGGGAGGTTGCAGTTCTTC
cdr3_aa: CASSSGGRLQFF

v_call: TRBV7-8
clone_size: .
j_call: TRBJ2-1
d_call: TRBD2
cdr3_nt: TGTGCCAGCAGTCCTTACGGGACTAGCGGGTACAATGAGCAGTTCTTC
cdr3_aa: CASSPYGTSGYNEQFF

v_call: TRBV9
clone_size: few
j_call: TRBJ1-1
d_call: .
cdr3_nt: TGTGCCAGCAGCCTAACAGGGTCAGGGAACACTGAAGCTTTCTTT
cdr3_aa: CASSLTGSGNTEAFF

v_call: TRBV13
clone_size: .
j_call: TRBJ1-1
d_call: .
cdr3_nt: TGTGCCAGCAGCTTAGGGGGCCCTGTACCTGAAGCTTTCTTT
cdr3_aa: CASSLGGPVPEAFF

v_call: TRBV13
clone_size: .
j_call: TRBJ2-7
d_call: .
cdr3_nt: TGTGCCAGCAGCGGACTCGCGGTCGGATACGAGCAGTACTTC
cdr3_aa: CASSGLAVGYEQYF

v_call: TRBV5-4
clone_size: few
j_call: TRBJ2-2
d_call: TRBD1
cdr3_nt: TGTGCCAGCAGCCCCGACAGGGAACGCACCGGGGAGCTGTTTTTT
cdr3_aa: CASSPDRERTGELFF

v_call: TRBV18
clone_size: medium-sized
j_call: TRBJ2-7
d_call: TRBD1
cdr3_nt: TGTGCCAGCTCACCTTCGACAGGGGCCAGCGAGCAGTACTTC
cdr3_aa: CASSPSTGASEQYF

v_call: TRBV7-2
clone_size: .
j_call: TRBJ1-2
d_call: TRBD1
cdr3_nt: TGTGCCAGCAGCGGAATACTGAAGACAGGGCCCACCAATGGCTACACCTTC
cdr3_aa: CASSGILKTGPTNGYTF

v_call: TRBV9
clone_size: .
j_call: TRBJ1-1
d_call: TRBD1
cdr3_nt: TGTGCCAGCAGCGTGGGACAGCCGAACACTGAAGCTTTCTTT
cdr3_aa: CASSVGQPNTEAFF

v_call: TRBV25-1
clone_size: once
j_call: TRBJ1-1
d_call: .
cdr3_nt: TGTGCCAGCACTGATTTTTTGGGGGCGAACACTGAAGCTTTCTTT
cdr3_aa: CASTDFLGANTEAFF

v_call: TRBV28
clone_size: many
j_call: TRBJ2-7
d_call: .
cdr3_nt: TGTGCCAGCAGCCCCTCCGACAGGCGCTACGAGCAGTACTTC
cdr3_aa: CASSPSDRRYEQYF

v_call: TRBV27
clone_size: .
j_call: TRBJ1-1
d_call: .
cdr3_nt: TGTGCCAGCAGTTTAATATGGCACACTGAAGCTTTCTTT
cdr3_aa: CASSLIWHTEAFF

v_call: TRBV28
clone_size: .
j_call: TRBJ2-7
d_call: .
cdr3_nt: TGTGCCAGCGCGGTTCCTAATTCTGGGGGGGAGCAGTACTTC
cdr3_aa: CASAVPNSGGEQYF

v_call: TRBV5-1
clone_size: few
j_call: TRBJ1-4
d_call: .
cdr3_nt: TGCGCCAGCAGCTTGGATCGGGGTCGGAAAGAAAAACTGTTTTTT
cdr3_aa: CASSLDRGRKEKLFF

v_call: TRBV5-1
clone_size: .
j_call: TRBJ1-1
d_call: .
cdr3_nt: TGCGCCAGCAGCTTGCTCGGCACTGAAGCTTTCTTT
cdr3_aa: CASSLLGTEAFF

v_call: TRBV7-9
clone_size: .
j_call: TRBJ2-2
d_call: .
cdr3_nt: TGTGCCAGCAGCCCCAATCGGGGGACCGGGGAGCTGTTTTTT
cdr3_aa: CASSPNRGTGELFF

v_call: TRBV4-1
clone_size: .
j_call: TRBJ2-1
d_call: .
cdr3_nt: TGCGCCAGCAGCCAGGGGCACTCCTACAATGAGCAGTTCTTC
cdr3_aa: CASSQGHSYNEQFF

v_call: TRBV5-1
clone_size: few
j_call: TRBJ1-2
d_call: TRBD1
cdr3_nt: TGCGCCAGCAGCCCCGGGACAGCGTATGGCTACACCTTC
cdr3_aa: CASSPGTAYGYTF

v_call: TRBV28
clone_size: .
j_call: TRBJ1-1
d_call: TRBD1
cdr3_nt: TGTGCCAGCGCCACAAGACAGGGACTCACTGAAGCTTTCTTT
cdr3_aa: CASATRQGLTEAFF

v_call: TRBV2
clone_size: few
j_call: TRBJ1-1
d_call: TRBD1
cdr3_nt: TGTGCCAGCAGTCCTTCAGGGGGCTCTGGCACTGAAGCTTTCTTT
cdr3_aa: CASSPSGGSGTEAFF

v_call: TRBV29-1
clone_size: many
j_call: TRBJ1-3
d_call: .
cdr3_nt: TGCAGCGTCTGGACAGACTCTGGAAACACCATATATTTT
cdr3_aa: CSVWTDSGNTIYF

v_call: TRBV19
clone_size: .
j_call: TRBJ1-3
d_call: TRBD1
cdr3_nt: TGTGCCAGTAGCTGGACAGGGGTCAGCTCTGGAAACACCATATATTTT
cdr3_aa: CASSWTGVSSGNTIYF

v_call: TRBV10-2
clone_size: .
j_call: TRBJ1-2
d_call: .
cdr3_nt: TGCGCCAGCAGTCCAACAGAGGGGATTGGCTACACCTTC
cdr3_aa: CASSPTEGIGYTF

v_call: TRBV6-6
clone_size: .
j_call: TRBJ2-3
d_call: TRBD2
cdr3_nt: TGTGCCAGCAGTCACCGACTAGCGGATACGCAGTATTTT
cdr3_aa: CASSHRLADTQYF

v_call: TRBV28
clone_size: .
j_call: TRBJ1-1
d_call: .
cdr3_nt: TGTGCCAGCAGTCCCAGGACGAGTGGGAACACTGAAGCTTTCTTT
cdr3_aa: CASSPRTSGNTEAFF

v_call: TRBV6-4
clone_size: .
j_call: TRBJ1-2
d_call: TRBD1
cdr3_nt: TGTGCCAGCAGTGACTCTTCGGGACAGGGGGTTGTCGATGGCTACACCTTC
cdr3_aa: CASSDSSGQGVVDGYTF

v_call: TRBV21-1
clone_size: .
j_call: TRBJ1-1
d_call: .
cdr3_nt: TGTGCCAGCAGAACCCTGGGGGACACTGAAGCTTTCTTT
cdr3_aa: CASRTLGDTEAFF

v_call: TRBV5-1
clone_size: few
j_call: TRBJ2-6
d_call: .
cdr3_nt: TGCGCCAGCAGCTTGGAGCCGAGCTCTGGGGCCAACGTCCTGACTTTC
cdr3_aa: CASSLEPSSGANVLTF

v_call: TRBV9
clone_size: .
j_call: TRBJ1-5
d_call: TRBD1
cdr3_nt: TGTGCCAGCAGCGTCGACTGCCGGGACAGGGTTGGCGTTAGCAATCAGCCCCAGCATTTT
cdr3_aa: CASSVDCRDRVGVSNQPQHF

v_call: TRBV4-2
clone_size: .
j_call: TRBJ1-1
d_call: .
cdr3_nt: TGTGCCAGCAGCCTTGGAATCGGGGCACTCACCCTATTCACTGAAGCTTTCTTT
cdr3_aa: CASSLGIGALTLFTEAFF

v_call: TRBV28
clone_size: .
j_call: TRBJ2-7
d_call: .
cdr3_nt: TGTGCCAGCAGTTTATTGCTAGCGTACTCCTACGAGCAGTACTTC
cdr3_aa: CASSLLLAYSYEQYF

v_call: TRBV11-2
clone_size: .
j_call: TRBJ2-1
d_call: .
cdr3_nt: TGTGCCAGCAGCTTGATGCTTGATGCGGGCTACAATGAGCAGTTCTTC
cdr3_aa: CASSLMLDAGYNEQFF

v_call: TRBV7-9
clone_size: .
j_call: TRBJ2-2
d_call: .
cdr3_nt: TGTGCCAGCAGCTACCCGAGCGAGACAGCCATGAACACCGGGGAGCTGTTTTTT
cdr3_aa: CASSYPSETAMNTGELFF

v_call: TRBV27
clone_size: .
j_call: TRBJ1-2
d_call: .
cdr3_nt: TGTGCCAGCAGTTCAACAGGATTGGGCTATGGCTACACCTTC
cdr3_aa: CASSSTGLGYGYTF

v_call: TRBV7-2
clone_size: .
j_call: TRBJ1-1
d_call: TRBD1
cdr3_nt: TGTGCCAGCAGCTTGGGGGACAGGAAAAACACTGAAGCTTTCTTT
cdr3_aa: CASSLGDRKNTEAFF

v_call: TRBV4-3
clone_size: .
j_call: TRBJ2-3
d_call: .
cdr3_nt: TGCGCCAGCAGCCAAGGGAGCAGTCGCACAGATACGCAGTATTTT
cdr3_aa: CASSQGSSRTDTQYF

v_call: TRBV5-6
clone_size: .
j_call: TRBJ2-7
d_call: .
cdr3_nt: TGTGCCAGCAGCTTGGGTATGTCGTACGAGCAGTACTTC
cdr3_aa: CASSLGMSYEQYF

v_call: TRBV6-1
clone_size: few
j_call: TRBJ1-2
d_call: TRBD1
cdr3_nt: TGTGCCAGCGGCAGGGGGCAGCAGGGCTATGGCTACACCTTC
cdr3_aa: CASGRGQQGYGYTF

v_call: TRBV5-6
clone_size: .
j_call: TRBJ2-2
d_call: TRBD1
cdr3_nt: TGTGCCAGCAGCTCCCTCGGGACAGGGTCGGCCGGGGAGCTGTTTTTT
cdr3_aa: CASSSLGTGSAGELFF

v_call: TRBV5-4
clone_size: .
j_call: TRBJ1-2
d_call: TRBD1
cdr3_nt: TGTGCCAGCAGCTTGCAGGACAGGGGCGGCTATGGCTACACCTTC
cdr3_aa: CASSLQDRGGYGYTF

v_call: TRBV5-1
clone_size: .
j_call: TRBJ2-3
d_call: TRBD2
cdr3_nt: TGCGCCAGCAGCCGAACCGGACTAGCGGGTAGCACAGATACGCAGTATTTT
cdr3_aa: CASSRTGLAGSTDTQYF

v_call: TRBV28
clone_size: few
j_call: TRBJ1-2
d_call: .
cdr3_nt: TGTGCCAGCAGTTTAGGGTTACCTAACTATGGCTACACCTTC
cdr3_aa: CASSLGLPNYGYTF

v_call: TRBV5-1
clone_size: .
j_call: TRBJ2-7
d_call: TRBD1
cdr3_nt: TGCGCCAGCAGTCCCAGAGGGGACAGGGGGCGCGAGCAGTACTTC
cdr3_aa: CASSPRGDRGREQYF

v_call: TRBV11-1
clone_size: .
j_call: TRBJ1-1
d_call: TRBD1
cdr3_nt: TGTGCCAGCAGCGAACAGGGGGCGGCCACTGAAGCTTTCTTT
cdr3_aa: CASSEQGAATEAFF

v_call: TRBV7-2
clone_size: .
j_call: TRBJ1-5
d_call: TRBD1
cdr3_nt: TGTGCCAGCAGCTTTGACAGGGGGTCCAATCAGCCCCAGCATTTT
cdr3_aa: CASSFDRGSNQPQHF